One and the same sample provided the 28 T cell receptor beta chains below, sequenced in a study of blood T cell repertoires in COVID-19. Clones were read by immunoSEQ multiplex PCR, and TCRdb kept only the in-frame ones, dropping some. The sample holds about 490,000 clones, 80% to 90% seen once. Sequencing was carried out using peripheral blood. The receptors shown here come from a human donor in a cohort sampled during active COVID-19.

The chain uses TRBV9 and TRBJ2-5; perhaps TRBD2 as D (7 bases). The CDR3 has 17 amino acids. Germline values: CDR1 SGDLS, CDR2 YYNGEE. Trimming cost V 1 base and J 4 bases, with 20 bases left between them. The CDR3 nucleotides read TGTGCCAGCAGCGTATGGGCTAGCGGCGGAGGGGGAGAGACCCAGTACTTC. It yields the protein CASSVWASGGGGETQYF.

The chain has TRBV18 and TRBJ1-5, with TRBD1 matching 11 bases. CDR3 length equals 15 residues. V gave up 2 bases and J gave up 5 bases; unmatched junction bases: 2. Per germline, CDR1 KGHSH and CDR2 LQKENI. In nucleotides, the CDR3 is TGTGCCAGCTCACCAGGGACAGGGGGGGATCAGCCCCAGCATTTT. It translates to CASSPGTGGDQPQHF.

The chain is built from TRBV11-2 and TRBJ1-6, with 8 bases lining up with TRBD1. The length of the CDR3 is 16 residues. Germline V lookup: CDR1 SGHAT, CDR2 FQNNGV. V gave up 0 bases and J gave up 7 bases; unmatched junction bases: 5. CDR3 in amino acids: CASSLDRTGLNSPLHF. DNA of the CDR3: TGTGCCAGCAGCTTAGATAGGACAGGGTTAAATTCACCCCTCCACTTT.

The rearrangement joins TRBV6-2 or TRBV6-3 to TRBJ1-3; TRBD1 might be the D (5 bases). Trimming left V 2 bases short and J 0 bases short, with 14 bases between. From germline, CDR1 is MNHEY and CDR2 SVGEGT. This CDR3 has 17 residues. CDR3 loop: CASSYRLGLLSGNTIYF. The CDR3 bases are TGTGCCAGCAGTTACCGGTTGGGACTGCTCTCTGGAAACACCATATATTTT.

J is TRBJ1-1 and V is TRBV30; D unresolved. The CDR3 is 12 residues long. V was pared by 2 bases and J by 5 bases, with 9 bases between. The germline gives CDR1 GTSNPN, CDR2 SVGIG (reference sequence). CDR3 amino acids: CAWSLTKTEAFF. The CDR3 nucleotides read TGTGCCTGGAGTCTAACCAAGACTGAAGCTTTCTTT.

This chain connects TRBV24-1 to TRBJ2-1; perhaps TRBD1 as D (5 bases). The V end lost 3 bases, the J end lost 5 bases, and 10 bases lay between the germline ends. The CDR3 has 14 residues. Germline values: CDR1 KGHDR, CDR2 SFDVKD. The CDR3 sequence is CATSDPDRNNEQFF. The CDR3, as DNA: TGTGCCACCAGTGATCCAGACAGAAACAATGAGCAGTTCTTC.

The gene calls are TRBV5-4 and TRBJ2-5; TRBD1 might be the D (5 bases). The germline gives CDR1 SGHNT, CDR2 YYREEE (reference sequence). Trimming stripped 6 bases from V and 5 bases from J, with 14 bases between. This CDR3 has 13 residues. CDR3 nucleotide sequence: TGTGCCAGCAAACCGTGGAAGGGGGAGACCCAGTACTTC. This encodes CASKPWKGETQYF.

The rearrangement links TRBV4-2 to TRBJ2-1; D uncertain. The CDR3 contains 16 residues. The ends were cut back, 4 bases at V and 9 bases at J, with 22 bases in the middle. Looked up from germline, CDR1 is LGHNA and CDR2 is YNFKEQ. This CDR3 reads CASSPRLELGIREQFF. The DNA for the CDR3 is TGTGCCAGCAGCCCTAGACTTGAGCTCGGCATACGTGAGCAGTTCTTC.

This chain connects TRBV20-1 to TRBJ1-1; tentative D call: TRBD1 (6 bases). Germline values: CDR1 DFQATT, CDR2 SNEGSKA (reference sequence). V was pared by 4 bases and J by 8 bases, with 11 bases between. The CDR3 runs to 11 residues. The CDR3 coding sequence is TGCAGTGCTACTAGACAGGAGGAAGCTTTCTTT. Translating it yields CSATRQEEAFF.

The rearrangement joins TRBV6-5 to TRBJ2-3, with TRBD2 matching 12 bases. Germline CDR1 reads MNHEY; CDR2 reads SVGAGI. This CDR3 region has 15 residues. V lost 2 bases to trimming and J lost 4 bases; unmatched junction nucleotides: 1. The CDR3 sequence: CASSYLAGGADTQYF. The DNA for the CDR3 is TGTGCCAGCAGTTACCTAGCGGGAGGGGCAGATACGCAGTATTTT.

A few counts support this clone. V is TRBV6-5 and J is TRBJ1-5, with 9 bases fitting TRBD1. CDR3 length: 14 amino acids. The germline CDR1 and CDR2 sequences are MNHEY and SVGAGI. V shed 5 bases, J shed 4 bases, and the junction held 3 bases outside the gene matches. In nucleotides, the CDR3 is TGTGCCAGCAGTCCCGGACAGGGGAATCAGCCCCAGCATTTT. As protein: CASSPGQGNQPQHF.

This sequence joins TRBV5-8 and TRBJ1-6; no firm D call. Germline-derived CDR1 and CDR2 are SGHTS and YDEGEE. V lost 1 base and J 2 bases, leaving 4 bases between the germline ends. This CDR3 spans 14 amino acids. The CDR3: CASSLSPYNSPLHF. In DNA form, the CDR3 reads TGTGCCAGCAGCTTGAGCCCCTATAATTCACCCCTCCACTTT.

The rearrangement joins TRBV16 to TRBJ1-2; weak D call: TRBD1 (6 bases). From germline, CDR1 is KGHSY and CDR2 FQNENV. The length of the CDR3 is 13 residues. Trimming left V 4 bases short and J 7 bases short, with 13 bases between. The CDR3 DNA follows: TGTGCCAGCAGCCCCAAGGGGGGGCTTGGCTACACCTTC. Amino acid sequence: CASSPKGGLGYTF.

This chain uses TRBV11-3 with TRBJ1-1; D unresolved. The CDR3 consists of 12 residues. The germline V gene encodes CDR1 SGHNT and CDR2 YENEEA. V was cut by 4 bases and J by 3 bases, with 6 bases left in between. Here the CDR3 reads CASSSGYTEAFF. The CDR3 DNA is TGTGCCAGCAGCTCCGGTTACACTGAAGCTTTCTTT.

This clone was observed once. V usage is TRBV5-4 and J usage is TRBJ2-5, with unresolved D. The CDR3 spans 15 residues. V shed 3 bases and J shed 5 bases, with 17 bases lying between them. Germline CDR1 reads SGHNT; CDR2 reads YYREEE (reference sequence). CDR3 bases: TGTGCCAGCAGCTCGCCGCGTAAATCTTCCGAGACCCAGTACTTC. The encoded protein is CASSSPRKSSETQYF.

The chain employs TRBV2 and TRBJ2-7, with D unclear. The CDR3 loop spans 12 amino acids. V was clipped by 6 bases and J by 3 bases, with 9 bases between them. Germline values: CDR1 SNHLY, CDR2 FYNNEI. CDR3 residues: CASSSQSYEQYF. In DNA form, the CDR3 reads TGTGCCAGCAGCTCACAGAGCTACGAGCAGTACTTC.

The V call is TRBV24-1, the J call TRBJ2-1; tentatively, D is TRBD2 (5 bases). The germline CDR1 and CDR2 sequences are KGHDR and SFDVKD. The CDR3 consists of 16 residues. Trimming stripped 5 bases from V and 0 bases from J, with 13 bases between. The CDR3 DNA sequence: TGTGCCACCAGTGGGCCCCTAGCCGCCTCCTACAATGAGCAGTTCTTC. This codes for CATSGPLAASYNEQFF.

The CDR3 DNA sequence: TGTGCCAGCAGCCAAGATGTACAGTCCTACGAGCAGTACTTC. Protein: CASSQDVQSYEQYF. The rearrangement uses TRBV14 and TRBJ2-7; D gene uncertain. Germline lookup yields CDR1 SGHDN and CDR2 FVKESK. Deletions cut 0 bases from V and 1 base from J, with 7 bases between. This CDR3 region has 14 residues.

The V gene is TRBV6-4, the J gene TRBJ2-1; 14 positions match TRBD2. The ends lost 3 bases at V and 10 bases at J; junction bases unmatched: 5. CDR3 length: 15 residues. Germline lookup yields CDR1 MRHNA and CDR2 SNTAGT. CDR3 residues: CASSEGLAGVGEQFF. CDR3 in DNA: TGTGCCAGCAGTGAGGGACTAGCGGGAGTTGGAGAGCAGTTCTTC.

This chain links TRBV27 with TRBJ2-3; TRBD1 agrees at 8 bases. The germline gives CDR1 MNHEY, CDR2 SMNVEV (reference sequence). The CDR3 runs 16 residues. The ends lost 5 bases at V and 2 bases at J; junction bases unmatched: 9. The DNA for the CDR3 is TGTGCCAGCAGTCAGACAGGGGCGCAATTCACAGATACGCAGTATTTT. This translates into CASSQTGAQFTDTQYF.

The V call is TRBV29-1, the J call TRBJ1-2; D not resolved. This CDR3 region has 14 residues. The germline V gene has CDR1 SQVTM and CDR2 ANQGSEA. The V end lost 5 bases, the J end lost 1 base, and 14 bases lay between the germline ends. The CDR3 sequence is CSVRDDRLNYGYTF. Written as DNA, the CDR3 is TGCAGCGTTCGAGACGACCGACTTAACTATGGCTACACCTTC.

This clone was recorded a few times. The genes are TRBV9 and TRBJ1-2; D is unclear. The CDR3 consists of 15 residues. V dropped 3 bases and J dropped 0 bases, with 12 bases sitting between them. CDR1 and CDR2 from the germline V gene are SGDLS and YYNGEE. The CDR3 spells CASSASPVANYGYTF. The DNA of the CDR3 is TGTGCCAGCAGCGCCTCTCCGGTAGCTAACTATGGCTACACCTTC.

V gene TRBV5-5 combines with J gene TRBJ2-2; maybe TRBD1 (6 bases). CDR3 length: 15 residues. Between the trimmed V and J ends, which lost 1 base and 4 bases, there was a span of 11 bases. CDR1 is SGHKS, CDR2 YYEKEE, per germline (reference sequence). The CDR3 nucleotides are TGTGCCAGCAGCTTGCGGCAGGGGATCACCGGGGAGCTGTTTTTT. Translation gives CASSLRQGITGELFF.

The chain has TRBV6-4 and TRBJ2-7, with 10 bases identical to TRBD1. This CDR3 has 15 residues. J gave up 8 bases and V 5 bases, and 12 bases lay outside the gene matches. Germline V lookup: CDR1 MRHNA, CDR2 SNTAGT. The CDR3 here is CASSFGQGDLRKQYF. CDR3 DNA sequence: TGTGCCAGCAGTTTTGGACAGGGGGACCTGAGGAAGCAGTACTTC.

This clone was observed a few times. This same CDR3 is encoded by further DNA sequences in the sample. The J gene is TRBJ1-1, the V gene TRBV12-3 or TRBV12-4, with D possibly TRBD1 on 6 matching bases. The CDR3 has 13 residues. V was shortened by 1 base and J by 4 bases, with 7 bases between the two germline ends. CDR3 sequence (DNA): TGTGCCAGCAGTTTAGGGACAGCCACTGAAGCTTTCTTT. Translating it yields CASSLGTATEAFF.

The chain joins TRBV20-1 to TRBJ2-3, with a weak D call TRBD2 (6 bases). CDR1 is DFQATT and CDR2 is SNEGSKA in the germline V gene (reference sequence). This CDR3 region has 12 residues. Trimming shortened V by 3 bases and J by 6 bases, and 10 bases separated the two germline ends. The CDR3 bases are TGCAGTGCTAGTTGGAGGGCCGATACGCAGTATTTT. Residues: CSASWRADTQYF.

The chain combines TRBV28 with TRBJ2-1; a weak D match, TRBD2 (6 bases). CDR1 and CDR2 (germline): MDHEN, SYDVKM. V dropped 5 bases and J dropped 0 bases, with 14 bases sitting between them. This CDR3 spans 16 amino acids. The DNA for the CDR3 is TGTGCCAGCAGTACCCCCGGGACTGGCTCCTACAATGAGCAGTTCTTC. Protein product: CASSTPGTGSYNEQFF.

The chain couples TRBV18 to TRBJ2-7; the match to TRBD2 covers 9 bases. This CDR3 spans 14 amino acids. V lost 5 bases to trimming and J lost 3 bases; unmatched junction nucleotides: 5. Germline CDR1 KGHSH, CDR2 LQKENI. DNA for the CDR3: TGTGCCAGCTCATTAGCGGGAGTGAGCTACGAGCAGTACTTC. This translates into CASSLAGVSYEQYF.